The T cell receptor beta chain described here comes from a study of cytomegalovirus exposure and HLA in healthy donors. About this clone: Antigen: not known.

Study-level results: The dataset shows that most TCR sequences were rare, while some public TCRs occurred in many donors. For TCR beta chains, V- and J-gene trimming was later linked to a missense DCLRE1C variant.

This PCR relied on a set of 60 Vbeta primers and 13 Jbeta primers. Assay: immunoSEQ multiplex PCR; the TCRdb copy retains only in-frame clones and omits some. The sample has some 150,000 clones; about 80% are singletons. Trimming took 5 bases from V and 3 from J, leaving 17 bases between them. CDR3 size: 15 residues. The germline CDR1 and CDR2 sequences are PRHDT and FYEKMQ (reference sequence). Each donor was healthy, and each was a bone marrow donor. The chain couples TRBV13 to TRBJ2-7; possible D gene TRBD1, 6 bases. The sample comprised PBMCs. This receptor was identified in a woman in her fifties or sixties in good health and CMV-seronegative. This chain's CDR3 is CASSELVGARYEQYF. In nucleotides, the CDR3 is TGTGCCAGCAGCGAGCTTGTGGGGGCGCGCTACGAGCAGTACTTC.